Below, 19 T cell receptor beta chains from the same sample are listed, as sequenced in a study of technical replicates of blood from a handful of donors. Clones were read by immunoSEQ multiplex PCR, and TCRdb kept only the in-frame ones, dropping some. The data show about 90,000 clones, with 90% to 95% seen just once and approximately 0.25% held by the top ten. The source material was T cells isolated from PBMCs. These receptors all stem from a human donor in good health.

The chain recombines TRBV10-1 with TRBJ1-1, with 7 bases aligning to TRBD1. Germline trimming cut 6 bases from V and 2 bases from J; bases unmatched to any gene: 6. The CDR3 is made up of 14 amino acids. The germline gives CDR1 WNHNN, CDR2 SYGVQD (reference sequence). In nucleotides, the CDR3 is TGCGCCAGCAGGGCCGGGACAGTAAACACTGAAGCTTTCTTT. As protein: CASRAGTVNTEAFF.

The chain is built from TRBV29-1 and TRBJ2-7; 8 nucleotides align to TRBD2. From germline, CDR1 is SQVTM and CDR2 ANQGSEA. The CDR3 covers 12 residues. J gave up 2 bases and V 6 bases, and 3 bases lay outside the gene matches. This CDR3 is CSVRGGAYEQYF. The CDR3 DNA follows: TGCAGCGTCCGGGGGGGGGCCTACGAGCAGTACTTC.

Points on this clone: This specimen includes other DNA sequences encoding the same CDR3. The V and J genes are TRBV29-1 and TRBJ2-3; tentatively, D is TRBD2 (6 bases). The CDR3 loop spans 13 amino acids. CDR1 and CDR2 (germline): SQVTM, ANQGSEA. V was pared by 4 bases and J by 0 bases, with 8 bases between. As DNA, the CDR3 is TGCAGCGTTGTCGGGGGAAGCACAGATACGCAGTATTTT. It encodes CSVVGGSTDTQYF.

The chain employs TRBV29-1 and TRBJ2-2; D perhaps matches TRBD1 (6 bases). Germline CDR1 reads SQVTM; CDR2 reads ANQGSEA. The CDR3 has 14 amino acids. Between the trimmed V and J ends, which lost 4 bases and 1 base, there was a span of 10 bases. The CDR3, as DNA: TGCAGCGTTGGGGCAGGGGTGAACACCGGGGAGCTGTTTTTT. Amino acids: CSVGAGVNTGELFF.

In its sample, this clone was seen once. The CDR3 region has the DNA TGTGCCAGCAGCTCGGGACTAGCGGGACCAGATACGCAGTATTTT. Its protein is CASSSGLAGPDTQYF. The chain joins TRBV7-3 to TRBJ2-3; 13 nucleotides agree with TRBD2. The V segment lost 4 bases and the J segment 4 bases; nucleotides outside the gene matches: 2. The germline V gene has CDR1 SGHTA and CDR2 FQGTGA. This CDR3 is 15 amino acids long.

V usage is TRBV18 and J usage is TRBJ2-5, with D maybe TRBD2 (5 bases). In germline, CDR1 is KGHSH, CDR2 LQKENI. The CDR3 extends over 15 amino acids. The V gene lost 3 bases and the J gene lost 2 bases, with 13 bases spanning the gap. CDR3 amino acids: CASSPSALAQETQYF. CDR3 DNA sequence: TGTGCCAGCTCACCCTCCGCCCTAGCTCAAGAGACCCAGTACTTC.

The V gene is TRBV30, the J gene TRBJ2-5; no clear D gene. CDR1 is GTSNPN, CDR2 SVGIG, per germline (reference sequence). The CDR3 contains 13 residues. Trimming removed 4 bases at V and 2 bases at J, with 11 bases between. In DNA, the CDR3 is TGTGCCTGGAACCCCCAGGAACAAGAGACCCAGTACTTC. Residues: CAWNPQEQETQYF.

The rearrangement uses TRBV25-1 and TRBJ2-3; 8 bases align to TRBD1. CDR1 is MGHDK and CDR2 is SYGVNS in the germline V gene. The CDR3 totals 17 residues. Trimming removed 5 bases from V and 3 bases from J; junction bases left unmatched: 13. The CDR3 region has the DNA TGTGCCAGCAGTATCGACCTAGGACAGGGACCAACAGATACGCAGTATTTT. It yields the protein CASSIDLGQGPTDTQYF.

V and J are TRBV11-2 and TRBJ2-1; weak D call: TRBD1 (6 bases). The V end was cut by 6 bases, the J end by 10 bases, with 22 bases between. The CDR3 runs 15 residues. Germline V gene lookup returns CDR1 SGHAT and CDR2 FQNNGV. The CDR3 DNA follows: TGTGCCAGCAGTTCCCGGGACAACCTCCCGTCCGAGCAGTTCTTC. This encodes CASSSRDNLPSEQFF.

V is TRBV27 and J is TRBJ2-5; TRBD2 matches at 9 bases. J was trimmed by 5 bases and V by 6 bases; bases with no gene match: 13. This CDR3 contains 16 residues. CDR1 and CDR2 (germline): MNHEY, SMNVEV (reference sequence). CDR3 residues: CASSPVLAGNRETQYF. In nucleotides, the CDR3 is TGTGCCAGCAGCCCGGTACTAGCGGGTAATCGGGAGACCCAGTACTTC.

The V and J genes are TRBV19 and TRBJ1-1, with TRBD1 matching 7 bases. Germline V gene lookup returns CDR1 LNHDA and CDR2 SQIVND (reference sequence). Trimming took 6 bases from V and 1 from J; bases not matched to a gene: 8. The CDR3 spans 15 residues. The CDR3 bases are TGTGCCAGTAGCCGTCAGACAGGGACGAACACTGAAGCTTTCTTT. It codes for CASSRQTGTNTEAFF.

This chain links TRBV5-4 with TRBJ2-2; D is possibly TRBD2 (6 bases). With 1 base removed from V and 6 bases from J, the gap between germline ends came to 10 bases. Germline CDR1 SGHNT, CDR2 YYREEE (reference sequence). The CDR3 covers 14 residues. CDR3 protein: CASSLSGVPGELFF. The CDR3 nucleotides read TGTGCCAGCAGCTTGTCGGGGGTTCCCGGGGAGCTGTTTTTT.

This clone was counted a single time. The V and J genes are TRBV29-1 and TRBJ2-4; D perhaps matches TRBD1 (5 bases). Looked up from germline, CDR1 is SQVTM and CDR2 is ANQGSEA. The CDR3 runs to 14 residues. The ends were cut back, 3 bases at V and 4 bases at J, with 13 bases in the middle. The CDR3, as DNA: TGCAGCGTTGAGCCGCCAGGGCTAAAAAACATTCAGTACTTC. This gives the protein CSVEPPGLKNIQYF.

The CDR3: CASSQHIAGDGTDTQYF. CDR3 DNA sequence: TGTGCCAGCAGCCAGCACATAGCGGGAGACGGTACAGATACGCAGTATTTT. V usage is TRBV11-3 and J usage is TRBJ2-3, with 9 bases aligning to TRBD2. The CDR3 spans 17 residues. CDR1 is SGHNT and CDR2 is YENEEA in the germline V gene. The V gene end was trimmed by 5 bases and the J gene end by 3 bases; junction bases not matched to a gene: 12.

The J gene is TRBJ1-2, the V gene TRBV9; a possible D gene is TRBD1 (6 bases). There are 16 residues in the CDR3. Germline CDR1 and CDR2: SGDLS and YYNGEE. Deletions cut 4 bases from V and 0 bases from J, with 16 bases between. CDR3 sequence (DNA): TGTGCCAGCAGCCGGGACATTGACGCAGCTAACTATGGCTACACCTTC. This sequence encodes CASSRDIDAANYGYTF. The full variable domain, with the rest looked up from reference TRBV9 and TRBJ1-2, is DSGVTQTPKHLITATGQRVTLRCSPRSGDLSVYWYQQSLDQGLQFLIQYYNGEERAKGNILERFSAQQFPDLHSELNLSSLELGDSALYFCASSRDIDAANYGYTFGSGTRLTVV.

J is TRBJ2-1 and V is TRBV7-9; 15 nucleotides line up with TRBD2. The CDR3 has 17 residues. In germline, CDR1 is SEHNR, CDR2 FQNEAQ (reference sequence). Losses at the gene ends were 5 bases for V and 0 bases for J; bases not matched to a gene: 2. The CDR3, as DNA: TGTGCCAGCAGCGGGACTAGCGGGAGGAGCTCCTACAATGAGCAGTTCTTC. This codes for CASSGTSGRSSYNEQFF.

A note on this clone: The DNA is left out, because the CDR3 cannot be placed on it with certainty; the CDR3 is given as TCRdb lists it. The V gene is TRBV14, the J gene TRBJ1-1. Germline loops: CDR1 SGHDN, CDR2 FVKESK. From its first to its last residue, the CDR3 has 14 amino acids. The CDR3 spells CASSHFGEEPEAFF.

V gene TRBV25-1 combines with J gene TRBJ2-5; 10 bases line up with TRBD1. V was clipped by 6 bases and J by 2 bases; unmatched bases: 3. Germline CDR1 MGHDK, CDR2 SYGVNS. There are 14 residues in the CDR3. CDR3 sequence (DNA): TGTGCCAGCAGGACAGGGGGCAAGCAAGAGACCCAGTACTTC. This sequence encodes CASRTGGKQETQYF. The full variable domain, with the rest looked up from reference TRBV25-1 and TRBJ2-5, is EADIYQTPRYLVIGTGKKITLECSQTMGHDKMYWYQQDPGMELHLIHYSYGVNSTEKGDLSSESTVSRIRTEHFPLTLESARPSHTSQYLCASRTGGKQETQYFGPGTRLLVL.

In this sample, this clone turned up once. The CDR3 is CASSFLGQGVPYEQYF. The CDR3 region has the DNA TGTGCCAGCAGTTTTTTGGGACAGGGGGTCCCCTACGAGCAGTACTTC. The V gene is TRBV27, the J gene TRBJ2-7, with 11 bases matching TRBD1. V lost 3 bases, J lost 2 bases, and 6 bases stayed unmatched. The CDR3 is 16 residues long. Germline V lookup: CDR1 MNHEY, CDR2 SMNVEV (reference sequence).